This entry describes one T cell receptor beta chain. The antigen is undetermined. Germline V gene sequence: CDR1 SGHTA, CDR2 FQGNSA. The CDR3 has 17 amino acids. Trimming shortened V by 1 base and J by 7 bases, and 23 bases separated the two germline ends. The sample is drawn from a study of CD8 T cells in Susac syndrome. Study results and limitations: The study conceded that relatively few individuals underwent its TCR sequencing and HLA analysis.

Reverse transcription of about 0.45 to 1 ug RNA was performed with random hexamers. TCRdb analysed the immunoSEQ multiplex PCR reads with MiXCR anew, one entry per CDR3 protein. In the table there are under 200,000 distinct CDR3 sequences, approximately 93% of which are singletons. V is TRBV7-2 and J is TRBJ2-7; D is possibly TRBD1 or TRBD2 (5 bases each). The sequence came from a human donor in good health. Sequenced sample: CD4+ T cells from PBMCs. CDR3 nucleotide sequence: TGTGCCAGCAGCTTAGGGCCGAGGGGTAGCCGGACTGGGGAGCAGTACTTC. Amino acid sequence: CASSLGPRGSRTGEQYF.